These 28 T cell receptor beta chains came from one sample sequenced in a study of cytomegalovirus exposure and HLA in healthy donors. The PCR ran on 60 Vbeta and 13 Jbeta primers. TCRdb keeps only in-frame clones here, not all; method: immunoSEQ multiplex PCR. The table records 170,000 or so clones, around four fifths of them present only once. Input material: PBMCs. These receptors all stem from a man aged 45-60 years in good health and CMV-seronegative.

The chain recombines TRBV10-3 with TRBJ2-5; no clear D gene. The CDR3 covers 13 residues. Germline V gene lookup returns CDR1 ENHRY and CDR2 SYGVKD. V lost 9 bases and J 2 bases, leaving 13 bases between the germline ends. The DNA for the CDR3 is TGTGCCATTTCGAGTGGGCAGCAAGAGACCCAGTACTTC. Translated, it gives CAISSGQQETQYF.

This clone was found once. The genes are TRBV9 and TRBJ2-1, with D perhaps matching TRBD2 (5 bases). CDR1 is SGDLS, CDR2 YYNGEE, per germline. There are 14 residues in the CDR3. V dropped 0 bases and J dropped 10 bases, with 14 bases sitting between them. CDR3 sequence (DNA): TGTGCCAGCAGCGTAGGGCACGGGGTCGGCGAGCAGTTCTTC. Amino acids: CASSVGHGVGEQFF. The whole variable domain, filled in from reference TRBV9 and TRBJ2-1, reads DSGVTQTPKHLITATGQRVTLRCSPRSGDLSVYWYQQSLDQGLQFLIQYYNGEERAKGNILERFSAQQFPDLHSELNLSSLELGDSALYFCASSVGHGVGEQFFGPGTRLTVL.

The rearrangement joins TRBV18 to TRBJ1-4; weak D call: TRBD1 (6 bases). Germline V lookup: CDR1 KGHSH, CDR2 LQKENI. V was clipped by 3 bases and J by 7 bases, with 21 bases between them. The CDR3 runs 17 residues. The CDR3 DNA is TGTGCCAGCTCACCGCTCTCGAGCCGGGGGGCCTTTGAAAAACTGTTTTTT. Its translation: CASSPLSSRGAFEKLFF.

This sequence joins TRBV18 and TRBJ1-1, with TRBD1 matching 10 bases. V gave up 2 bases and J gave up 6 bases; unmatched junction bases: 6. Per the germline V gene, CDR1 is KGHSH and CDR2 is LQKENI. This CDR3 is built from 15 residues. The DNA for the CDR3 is TGTGCCAGCTCACCAGCGACAGGGGGCTTCGCTGAAGCTTTCTTT. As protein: CASSPATGGFAEAFF.

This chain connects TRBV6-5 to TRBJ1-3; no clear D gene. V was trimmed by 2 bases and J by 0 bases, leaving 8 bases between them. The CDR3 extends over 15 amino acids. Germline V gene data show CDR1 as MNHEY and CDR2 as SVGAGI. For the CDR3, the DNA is TGTGCCAGCAGTTACGGAGGTAGCTCTGGAAACACCATATATTTT. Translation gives CASSYGGSSGNTIYF.

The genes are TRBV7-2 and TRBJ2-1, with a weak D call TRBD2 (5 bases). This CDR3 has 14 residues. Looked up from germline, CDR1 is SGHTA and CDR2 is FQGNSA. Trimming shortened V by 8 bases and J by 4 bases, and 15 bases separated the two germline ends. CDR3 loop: CASVREGIYNEQFF. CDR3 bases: TGTGCCAGCGTTCGAGAGGGCATATACAATGAGCAGTTCTTC.

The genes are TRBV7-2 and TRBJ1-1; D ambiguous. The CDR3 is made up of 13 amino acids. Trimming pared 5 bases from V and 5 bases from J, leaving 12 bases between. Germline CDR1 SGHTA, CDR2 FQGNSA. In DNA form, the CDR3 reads TGTGCCAGCAGCCCCAGGCGGGGAACTGAAGCTTTCTTT. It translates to CASSPRRGTEAFF.

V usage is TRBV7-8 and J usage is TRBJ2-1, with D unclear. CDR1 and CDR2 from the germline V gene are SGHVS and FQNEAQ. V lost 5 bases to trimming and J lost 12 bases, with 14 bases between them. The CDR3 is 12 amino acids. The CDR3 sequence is CASSLSILSQFF. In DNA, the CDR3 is TGTGCCAGCAGCCTTTCTATCCTTTCGCAGTTCTTC. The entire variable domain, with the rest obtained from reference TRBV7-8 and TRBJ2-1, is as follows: GAGVSQSPRYKVAKRGQDVALRCDPISGHVSLFWYQQALGQGPEFLTYFQNEAQLDKSGLPSDRFFAERPEGSVSTLKIQRTQQEDSAVYLCASSLSILSQFFGPGTRLTVL.

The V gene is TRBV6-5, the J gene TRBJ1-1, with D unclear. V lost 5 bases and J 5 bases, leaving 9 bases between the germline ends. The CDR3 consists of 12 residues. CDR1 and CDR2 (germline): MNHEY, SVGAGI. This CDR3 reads CASSQPRTEAFF. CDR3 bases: TGTGCCAGCAGTCAACCCCGGACTGAAGCTTTCTTT.

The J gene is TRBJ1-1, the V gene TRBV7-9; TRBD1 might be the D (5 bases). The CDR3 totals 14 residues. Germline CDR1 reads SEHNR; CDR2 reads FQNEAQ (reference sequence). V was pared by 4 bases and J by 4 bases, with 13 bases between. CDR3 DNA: TGTGCCAGCAGCTGGGAGGGGCGAGGCACTGAAGCTTTCTTT. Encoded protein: CASSWEGRGTEAFF.

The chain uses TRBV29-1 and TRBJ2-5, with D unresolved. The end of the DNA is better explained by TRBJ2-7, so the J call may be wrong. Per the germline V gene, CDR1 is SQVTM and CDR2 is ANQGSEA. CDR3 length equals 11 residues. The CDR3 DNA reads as TGCAGCGCGAGAATCCCCAACGAGCAGTACTTC. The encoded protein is CSARIPNEQYF.

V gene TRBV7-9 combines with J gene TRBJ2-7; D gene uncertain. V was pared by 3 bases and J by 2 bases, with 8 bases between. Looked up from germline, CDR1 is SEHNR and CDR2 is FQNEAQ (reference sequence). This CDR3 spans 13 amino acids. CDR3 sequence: CASSLNSPYEQYF. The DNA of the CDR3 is TGTGCCAGCAGCTTGAACAGTCCCTACGAGCAGTACTTC.

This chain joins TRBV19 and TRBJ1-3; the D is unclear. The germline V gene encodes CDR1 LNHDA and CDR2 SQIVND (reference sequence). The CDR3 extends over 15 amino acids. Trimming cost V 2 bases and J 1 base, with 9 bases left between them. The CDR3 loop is CASSILKTSGNTIYF. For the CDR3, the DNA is TGTGCCAGTAGTATACTAAAAACTTCTGGAAACACCATATATTTT.

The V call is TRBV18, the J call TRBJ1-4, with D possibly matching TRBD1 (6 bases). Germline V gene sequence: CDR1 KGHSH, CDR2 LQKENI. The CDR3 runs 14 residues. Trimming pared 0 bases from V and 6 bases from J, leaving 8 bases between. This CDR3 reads CASSPPGGDEKLFF. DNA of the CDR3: TGTGCCAGCTCACCACCAGGGGGTGATGAAAAACTGTTTTTT.

The CDR3 nucleotides read TGTGCCAGCAGTCCCCATGGACAGGGAGTCTCCTACGAGCAGTACTTC. It encodes CASSPHGQGVSYEQYF. The V call is TRBV28, the J call TRBJ2-7, with TRBD1 matching over 8 bases. The CDR3 is 16 amino acids. Losses at the gene ends were 5 bases for V and 0 bases for J; bases not matched to a gene: 9. CDR1 MDHEN and CDR2 SYDVKM come from the germline V gene. Full variable domain (rest looked up from reference TRBV28 and TRBJ2-7): DVKVTQSSRYLVKRTGEKVFLECVQDMDHENMFWYRQDPGLGLRLIYFSYDVKMKEKGDIPEGYSVSREKKERFSLILESASTNQTSMYLCASSPHGQGVSYEQYFGPGTRLTVT.

The CDR3 loop reads CASSRTRAGGQSEQFF. In DNA form, the CDR3 reads TGTGCCAGCAGCCGAACGAGAGCGGGGGGGCAGAGTGAGCAGTTCTTC. The J gene is TRBJ2-1, the V gene TRBV7-3, with 10 nucleotides matching TRBD2. There are 16 residues in the CDR3. Trimming cost V 5 bases and J 9 bases; bases outside gene matches: 13. Germline CDR1 and CDR2: SGHTA and FQGTGA.

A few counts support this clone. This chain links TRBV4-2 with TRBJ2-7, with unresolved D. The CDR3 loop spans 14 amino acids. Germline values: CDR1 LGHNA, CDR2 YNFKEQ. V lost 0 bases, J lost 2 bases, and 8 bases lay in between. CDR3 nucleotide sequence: TGTGCCAGCAGCCAAGATGAGCAGGCCTACGAGCAGTACTTC. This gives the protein CASSQDEQAYEQYF.

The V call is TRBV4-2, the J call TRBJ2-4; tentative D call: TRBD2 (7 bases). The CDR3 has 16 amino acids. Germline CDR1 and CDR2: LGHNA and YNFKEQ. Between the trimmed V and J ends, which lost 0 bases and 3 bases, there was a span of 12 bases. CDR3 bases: TGTGCCAGCAGCCAAGATCGCGGGGGCAACAAAAACATTCAGTACTTC. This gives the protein CASSQDRGGNKNIQYF.

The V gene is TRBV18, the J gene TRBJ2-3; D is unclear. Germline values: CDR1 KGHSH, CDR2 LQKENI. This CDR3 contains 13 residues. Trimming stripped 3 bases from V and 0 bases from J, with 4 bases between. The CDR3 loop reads CASSPFSTDTQYF. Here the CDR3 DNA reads TGTGCCAGCTCACCCTTTAGCACAGATACGCAGTATTTT.

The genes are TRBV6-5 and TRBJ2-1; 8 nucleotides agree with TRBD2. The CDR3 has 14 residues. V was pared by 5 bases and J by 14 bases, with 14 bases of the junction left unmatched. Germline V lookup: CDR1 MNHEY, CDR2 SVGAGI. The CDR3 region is CASSRSGGRADKFF. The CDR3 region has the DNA TGTGCCAGCAGTCGCTCGGGGGGGCGGGCCGACAAGTTCTTC.

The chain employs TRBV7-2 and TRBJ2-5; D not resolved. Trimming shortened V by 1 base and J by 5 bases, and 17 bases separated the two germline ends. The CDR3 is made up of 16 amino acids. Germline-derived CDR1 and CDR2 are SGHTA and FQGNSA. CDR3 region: CASSLGNRVGPETQYF. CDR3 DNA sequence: TGTGCCAGCAGCTTAGGTAACCGGGTAGGCCCGGAGACCCAGTACTTC. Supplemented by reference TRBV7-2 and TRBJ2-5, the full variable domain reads GAGVSQSPSNKVTEKGKDVELRCDPISGHTALYWYRQSLGQGLEFLIYFQGNSAPDKSGLPSDRFSAERTGGSVSTLTIQRTQQEDSAVYLCASSLGNRVGPETQYFGPGTRLLVL.

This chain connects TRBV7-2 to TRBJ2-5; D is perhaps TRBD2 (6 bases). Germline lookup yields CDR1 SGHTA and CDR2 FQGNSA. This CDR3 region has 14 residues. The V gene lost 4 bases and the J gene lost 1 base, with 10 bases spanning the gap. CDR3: CASSSGGGQETQYF. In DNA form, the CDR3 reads TGTGCCAGCAGCTCCGGGGGAGGCCAAGAGACCCAGTACTTC.

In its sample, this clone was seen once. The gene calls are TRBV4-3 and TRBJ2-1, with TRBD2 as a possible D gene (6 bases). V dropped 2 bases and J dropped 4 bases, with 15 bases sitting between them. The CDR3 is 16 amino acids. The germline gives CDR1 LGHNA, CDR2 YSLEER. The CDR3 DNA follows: TGCGCCAGCAGCCAACATAGCGGCTTCGGGTACAATGAGCAGTTCTTC. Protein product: CASSQHSGFGYNEQFF.

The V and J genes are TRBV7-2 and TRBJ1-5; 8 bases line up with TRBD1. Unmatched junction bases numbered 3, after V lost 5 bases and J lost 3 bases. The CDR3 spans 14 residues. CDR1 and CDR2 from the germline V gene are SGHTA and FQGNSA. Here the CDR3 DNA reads TGTGCCAGCAGCATGGACAGGGTCAATCAGCCCCAGCATTTT. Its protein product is CASSMDRVNQPQHF.

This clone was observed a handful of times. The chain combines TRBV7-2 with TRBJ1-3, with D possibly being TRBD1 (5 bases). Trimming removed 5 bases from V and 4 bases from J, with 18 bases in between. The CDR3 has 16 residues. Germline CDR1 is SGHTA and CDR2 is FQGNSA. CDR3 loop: CASSQRSSGLGNTIYF. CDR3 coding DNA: TGTGCCAGCAGCCAAAGGAGTTCAGGGCTAGGAAACACCATATATTTT. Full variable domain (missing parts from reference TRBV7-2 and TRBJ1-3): GAGVSQSPSNKVTEKGKDVELRCDPISGHTALYWYRQSLGQGLEFLIYFQGNSAPDKSGLPSDRFSAERTGGSVSTLTIQRTQQEDSAVYLCASSQRSSGLGNTIYFGEGSWLTVV.

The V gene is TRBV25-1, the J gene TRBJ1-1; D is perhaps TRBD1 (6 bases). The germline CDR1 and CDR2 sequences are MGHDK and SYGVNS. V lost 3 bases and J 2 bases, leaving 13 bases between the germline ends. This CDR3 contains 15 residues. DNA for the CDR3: TGTGCCAGCAGTGACGACCGGGACACCAACACTGAAGCTTTCTTT. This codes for CASSDDRDTNTEAFF.

This CDR3 reads CASSLPGLASDTQYF. CDR3 nucleotides: TGTGCCAGCAGCTTACCGGGACTAGCTTCGGATACGCAGTATTTT. The V and J genes are TRBV7-3 and TRBJ2-3, with 9 positions matching TRBD2. With V trimmed by 2 bases and J by 6 bases, 6 bases remained unmatched. The germline V gene encodes CDR1 SGHTA and CDR2 FQGTGA. This CDR3 region has 15 residues.

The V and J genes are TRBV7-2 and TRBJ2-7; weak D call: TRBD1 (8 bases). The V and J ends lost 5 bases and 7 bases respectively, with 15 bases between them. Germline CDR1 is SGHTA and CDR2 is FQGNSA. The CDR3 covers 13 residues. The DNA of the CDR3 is TGTGCCAGCAGCCCCCAACAGGGGGGGGAGCAGTACTTC. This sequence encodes CASSPQQGGEQYF.